This T cell receptor (beta chain) emerged from a study of CD8+ T cells in alopecia areata. On the study more broadly: Administration of oral tofacitinib to treated patients was at 5 to 10 mg twice daily. General study results and limits: Under tofacitinib, numerous expanded lesional clonotypes remained detectable in scalp and blood. With patients, TCR sharing proved less clear than in mice, a difference possibly related to HLA.

Worth noting for this clone: Its antigen is still unknown. Within the sample, other DNA sequences also encode this same CDR3.

Sequencing used cDNA as its template, made by extracting RNA and reverse transcribing it. The table came from immunoSEQ multiplex PCR; TCRdb's copy has only in-frame clones and leaves some out. Found here are around 190,000 clones, approximately 60% of them singletons; the top ten hold 0.69%. Germline V gene lookup returns CDR1 SGHRS and CDR2 YFSETQ. Trimming removed 3 bases from V and 2 bases from J; junction bases left unmatched: 3. CDR3 length equals 15 residues. As for treatment: oral pan-JAK inhibitor, 5-10 mg twice daily. The rearrangement uses TRBV5-1 and TRBJ2-1, with 9 bases fitting TRBD2. Sequences were derived from CD4+ T cells sorted from blood, sampled at week 4, from a patient treated with tofacitinib. The receptor was derived from a human donor with alopecia areata. CDR3 nucleotide sequence: TGCGCCAGCAGCTCGGGACTAGCTGCCTACAATGAGCAGTTCTTC. Translated: CASSSGLAAYNEQFF.